These 21 T cell receptor beta chains were sequenced from one sample in a study of cytomegalovirus exposure and HLA in healthy donors. The study ran its PCR with 60 Vbeta and 13 Jbeta primers. The table came from immunoSEQ multiplex PCR; TCRdb's copy has only in-frame clones and leaves some out. The sample records roughly 120,000 clones, roughly 73% being singletons. Sequencing used PBMCs. The receptors derive from a woman in her twenties or thirties in good health and CMV-seronegative.

This sequence joins TRBV5-1 and TRBJ1-1, with TRBD1 matching over 10 bases. Unmatched junction bases numbered 6, after V lost 1 base and J lost 0 bases. The CDR3 spans 17 residues. The V gene's germline CDR1 is SGHRS and CDR2 YFSETQ. The CDR3 sequence: CASSLIRTGGLNTEAFF. DNA of the CDR3: TGCGCCAGCAGCTTGATAAGGACAGGGGGTTTGAACACTGAAGCTTTCTTT.

The chain combines TRBV4-2 with TRBJ1-1; D ambiguous. The germline V gene has CDR1 LGHNA and CDR2 YNFKEQ. Trimming shortened V by 3 bases and J by 6 bases, and 11 bases separated the two germline ends. This CDR3 is built from 13 residues. DNA for the CDR3: TGTGCCAGCAGCCAGGCCGCACGGGCTGAAGCTTTCTTT. As protein: CASSQAARAEAFF.

This clone showed up just once. The chain couples TRBV10-1 to TRBJ2-7; 8 bases match TRBD1. Germline loops: CDR1 WNHNN, CDR2 SYGVQD (reference sequence). The trim removed 0 bases at V and 6 bases at J, leaving 7 bases unmatched. This CDR3 spans 15 amino acids. CDR3 sequence reads: CASSESRTGRFEQYF. The CDR3 DNA follows: TGCGCCAGCAGTGAGTCGAGGACAGGGCGTTTCGAGCAGTACTTC.

This clone came up a few times. The rearrangement uses TRBV14 and TRBJ1-2; D is ambiguous. The CDR3 covers 14 residues. Per germline, CDR1 SGHDN and CDR2 FVKESK. Trimming removed 0 bases at V and 4 bases at J, with 9 bases between. The CDR3 region is CASSQDGRGYGYTF. CDR3 nucleotides: TGTGCCAGCAGCCAAGATGGCAGAGGCTATGGCTACACCTTC.

This sequence joins TRBV11-2 and TRBJ2-2, with 9 bases identical to TRBD1. This CDR3 has 16 residues. Germline CDR1 is SGHAT and CDR2 is FQNNGV. V dropped 4 bases and J dropped 3; count of bases not matched to a gene: 6. The chain's CDR3 is CASSSRDRDHTGELFF. In nucleotides, the CDR3 is TGTGCCAGCAGCTCCCGGGACAGGGATCACACCGGGGAGCTGTTTTTT.

This rearrangement joins TRBV19 to TRBJ2-7; maybe TRBD1 (6 bases). Trimming removed 8 bases at V and 4 bases at J, with 9 bases between. The CDR3 is 11 amino acids. The germline V gene has CDR1 LNHDA and CDR2 SQIVND (reference sequence). Written as DNA, the CDR3 is TGTGCCAGTGGGACATTGTACGAGCAGTACTTC. It is translated as CASGTLYEQYF.

V and J are TRBV27 and TRBJ2-5; TRBD2 aligns across 7 bases. Germline V CDR1 and CDR2: MNHEY, SMNVEV (reference sequence). The CDR3 consists of 16 residues. V trimming: 6 bases; J trimming: 2 bases; junction bases outside the gene matches: 12. The CDR3: CASRSTLLGGQETQYF. In DNA, the CDR3 is TGTGCCAGCAGAAGTACCCTCCTGGGGGGGCAAGAGACCCAGTACTTC.

CDR3 protein: CASRTPGTGTGKLFF. In nucleotides, the CDR3 is TGTGCCAGCAGAACCCCCGGGACAGGGACCGGAAAACTGTTTTTT. The chain has TRBV2 and TRBJ1-4; 9 nucleotides align to TRBD1. The J segment lost 10 bases and the V segment lost 6 bases, leaving 12 bases of the junction unmatched. CDR1 SNHLY and CDR2 FYNNEI come from the germline V gene. The CDR3 runs 15 residues.

The chain couples TRBV25-1 to TRBJ2-2, with 8 bases aligning to TRBD1. This CDR3 has 16 amino acids. Germline CDR1 is MGHDK and CDR2 is SYGVNS. V shed 2 bases, J shed 4 bases, and the junction held 6 bases outside the gene matches. CDR3 in amino acids: CASSEAAGGVTGELFF. The CDR3 DNA reads as TGTGCCAGCAGTGAAGCGGCAGGGGGCGTCACCGGGGAGCTGTTTTTT. The whole variable domain, remainder taken from reference TRBV25-1 and TRBJ2-2, is EADIYQTPRYLVIGTGKKITLECSQTMGHDKMYWYQQDPGMELHLIHYSYGVNSTEKGDLSSESTVSRIRTEHFPLTLESARPSHTSQYLCASSEAAGGVTGELFFGEGSRLTVL.

The chain links TRBV6-1 to TRBJ2-3, with D perhaps TRBD1 (6 bases). Trimming took off 6 bases at V and 4 bases at J, with 14 bases between the two ends. This CDR3 is built from 14 residues. The germline gives CDR1 MNHNS, CDR2 SASEGT. The CDR3 bases are TGTGCCAGCAGCGAACAGGGTGCCGCAGATACGCAGTATTTT. It yields the protein CASSEQGAADTQYF.

This clone has just a few counts. The chain recombines TRBV12-5 with TRBJ1-5; D perhaps matches TRBD1 (6 bases). Germline V gives CDR1 LGHNT, CDR2 FRNRAP. V lost 5 bases and J 5 bases, leaving 13 bases between the germline ends. The CDR3 totals 14 residues. CDR3 loop: CASGPRQEYQPQHF. Written as DNA, the CDR3 is TGTGCTAGTGGTCCTCGACAGGAGTATCAGCCCCAGCATTTT. Drawing the rest from reference TRBV12-5 and TRBJ1-5, the complete variable domain is DARVTQTPRHKVTEMGQEVTMRCQPILGHNTVFWYRQTMMQGLELLAYFRNRAPLDDSGMPKDRFSAEMPDATLATLKIQPSEPRDSAVYFCASGPRQEYQPQHFGDGTRLSIL.

A few counts support this clone. The J gene is TRBJ1-1, the V gene TRBV28, with D possibly TRBD1 on 5 matching bases. Looked up from germline, CDR1 is MDHEN and CDR2 is SYDVKM. V dropped 6 bases and J dropped 0 bases, with 20 bases sitting between them. The CDR3 totals 17 residues. The CDR3 nucleotides read TGTGCCAGCAGCCTCCAACGGGAGAGGACACTGAACACTGAAGCTTTCTTT. This encodes CASSLQRERTLNTEAFF.

The chain has TRBV27 and TRBJ1-2; D is uncertain. CDR1 MNHEY and CDR2 SMNVEV come from the germline V gene (reference sequence). CDR3 length equals 14 residues. The V and J ends lost 3 bases and 2 bases respectively, with 10 bases between them. CDR3: CASSLEGSNYGYTF. CDR3 DNA sequence: TGTGCCAGCAGTTTGGAGGGTTCGAACTATGGCTACACCTTC.

This clone has only a few counts. V gene TRBV4-2 combines with J gene TRBJ2-3; the D gene is possibly TRBD2 (5 bases). CDR1 is LGHNA, CDR2 YNFKEQ, per germline. This CDR3 spans 19 amino acids. V was clipped by 0 bases and J by 3 bases, with 22 bases between them. The CDR3 protein is CASSQDYNAFAGVTDTQYF. CDR3 bases: TGTGCCAGCAGCCAAGATTATAATGCTTTCGCGGGCGTGACAGATACGCAGTATTTT.

The J gene is TRBJ2-1, the V gene TRBV7-8; the match to TRBD2 covers 9 bases. Germline V gene lookup returns CDR1 SGHVS and CDR2 FQNEAQ. Trimming at V came to 3 bases and at J to 4 bases, leaving 4 bases not matched to a gene. CDR3 length: 15 amino acids. CDR3 region: CASSFLSGGYNEQFF. The CDR3 nucleotides read TGTGCCAGCAGCTTTCTTAGCGGGGGTTACAATGAGCAGTTCTTC. The whole variable domain, filled in from reference TRBV7-8 and TRBJ2-1, reads GAGVSQSPRYKVAKRGQDVALRCDPISGHVSLFWYQQALGQGPEFLTYFQNEAQLDKSGLPSDRFFAERPEGSVSTLKIQRTQQEDSAVYLCASSFLSGGYNEQFFGPGTRLTVL.

This sequence joins TRBV4-2 and TRBJ1-2; D is undetermined. Trimming removed 0 bases from V and 2 bases from J, with 10 bases in between. This CDR3 region has 15 residues. From germline, CDR1 is LGHNA and CDR2 YNFKEQ. The CDR3 sequence is CASSQDSTQNYGYTF. CDR3 bases: TGTGCCAGCAGCCAAGATTCCACACAAAACTATGGCTACACCTTC.

This chain joins TRBV4-2 and TRBJ2-2, with D perhaps matching TRBD2 (5 bases). With 0 bases removed from V and 5 bases from J, the gap between germline ends came to 10 bases. This CDR3 comprises 15 residues. CDR1 LGHNA and CDR2 YNFKEQ come from the germline V gene. CDR3 amino acids: CASSQDRRGTGELFF. CDR3 in DNA: TGTGCCAGCAGCCAAGACCGCCGGGGAACCGGGGAGCTGTTTTTT.

In nucleotides, the CDR3 is TGTGCCAGCAGTCCAGGGGGCTTAAGCAATCAGCCCCAGCATTTT. Translation gives CASSPGGLSNQPQHF. The J gene is TRBJ1-5, the V gene TRBV27; 8 bases agree with TRBD1. The germline CDR1 and CDR2 sequences are MNHEY and SMNVEV (reference sequence). The CDR3 is made up of 15 amino acids. With 5 bases clipped from V and 1 base from J, the junction kept 4 bases outside the gene matches.

This clone was recorded once. The genes are TRBV10-3 and TRBJ1-2, with 7 nucleotides matching TRBD1. J lost 2 bases, V lost 4 bases, and 10 bases had no gene match. CDR1 is ENHRY, CDR2 SYGVKD, per germline. The CDR3 length is 16 residues. CDR3 sequence reads: CAISGIGGAGNYGYTF. DNA of the CDR3: TGTGCCATCAGTGGAATAGGGGGCGCTGGGAACTATGGCTACACCTTC.

The CDR3 here is CASSLSSGSYEQYF. The CDR3 DNA follows: TGTGCCAGCAGCTTATCCAGCGGGAGTTACGAGCAGTACTTC. The chain is built from TRBV7-2 and TRBJ2-7; 8 bases are a match to TRBD2. Germline V gives CDR1 SGHTA, CDR2 FQGNSA. Trimming at V came to 2 bases and at J to 4 bases, leaving 4 bases not matched to a gene. This CDR3 has 14 residues.

J is TRBJ1-5 and V is TRBV5-1; a possible D gene is TRBD1 (5 bases). Trimming took off 0 bases at V and 6 bases at J, with 13 bases between the two ends. The CDR3 has 15 residues. Germline V gene lookup returns CDR1 SGHRS and CDR2 YFSETQ. CDR3 amino acids: CASSLASGGSQPQHF. In DNA form, the CDR3 reads TGCGCCAGCAGCTTGGCCTCCGGGGGGTCTCAGCCCCAGCATTTT.